This T cell receptor beta chain derives from a study of T-cell memory formation after mild COVID-19. Overall study: TCR clustering was largely donor specific.

The germline V and J ends were trimmed by 2 bases and 7 bases, with 14 bases remaining between them. Germline V gene lookup returns CDR1 MNHNY and CDR2 SVGAGI (reference sequence). The CDR3 contains 15 residues. In this sample, this clonotype turned up once. From the 5' RACE reads, TCRdb called clonotypes with MiXCR, one entry per CDR3 protein. The table lists roughly 150,000 distinct CDR3 sequences, roughly 24% of them singletons. This sequence originates from an adult woman who had mild COVID-19 (a few samples of this study predate the infection). Cell type and time point are not known. V usage is TRBV6-6 and J usage is TRBJ1-4; D uncertain. The sequenced material came from PBMCs or a T cell subset sorted from them (not recorded which). CDR3 sequence (DNA): TGTGCCAGCAGTTACCGGGATGAGAAGGGTGAAAAACTGTTTTTT. Translated, it gives CASSYRDEKGEKLFF.